The clone carrying this TCR beta chain was recorded once. No antigen is known for it. This record belongs to a study of T cell responses to AZD1222 COVID-19 vaccine. Both about-4-week and about-12-week second-dose recipients were combined. Using immunoSEQ multiplex PCR, the repertoire was profiled, and TCRdb retains in-frame clones only, with some absent. This sample has about 140,000 clones, with 92% found just once. Study results and limitations: The study reported that nearly half of spike-specific TCRs target unmutated variant regions. Spike-spanning, vaccine-associated CD4 TCRs were dominant at 160-218 and 743-854. Baseline testing showed seropositivity in only five or six AZD1222 recipients.

The CDR3 is 14 amino acids. The germline gives CDR1 SGHTA, CDR2 FQGNSA. The germline V and J ends were trimmed by 6 bases and 2 bases, with 13 bases remaining between them. The sequence was obtained from an adult who received the AZD1222 COVID-19 vaccine. The gene calls are TRBV7-2 and TRBJ2-5, with D perhaps TRBD1 or TRBD2 (6 bases each). Here the sequenced sample was peripheral blood, taken 28 days after the second AZD1222 dose. In DNA form, the CDR3 reads TGTGCCAGCAGGCCCGGGGGCGGGCAAGAGACCCAGTACTTC. Protein: CASRPGGGQETQYF.